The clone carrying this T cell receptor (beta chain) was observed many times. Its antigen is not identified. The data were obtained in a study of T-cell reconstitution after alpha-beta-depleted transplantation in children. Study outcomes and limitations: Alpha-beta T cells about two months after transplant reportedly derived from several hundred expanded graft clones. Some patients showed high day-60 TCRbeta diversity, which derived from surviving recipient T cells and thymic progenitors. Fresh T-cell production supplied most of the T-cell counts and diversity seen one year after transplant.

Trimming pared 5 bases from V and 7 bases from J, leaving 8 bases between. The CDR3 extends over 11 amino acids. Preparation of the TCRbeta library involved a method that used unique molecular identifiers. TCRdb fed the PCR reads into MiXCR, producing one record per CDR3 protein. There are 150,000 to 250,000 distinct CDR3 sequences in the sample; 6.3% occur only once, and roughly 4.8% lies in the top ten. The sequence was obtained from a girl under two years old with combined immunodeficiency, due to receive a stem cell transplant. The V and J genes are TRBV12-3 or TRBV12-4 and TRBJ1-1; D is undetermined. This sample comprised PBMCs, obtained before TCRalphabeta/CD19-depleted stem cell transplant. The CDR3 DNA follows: TGTGCCAGCAGTCAACAGCATGAAGCTTTCTTT. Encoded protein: CASSQQHEAFF.